This T cell receptor beta chain was captured in a study of identical twins. After template switching added a universal primer site, the resulting cDNA carried unique molecular identifiers. TCRdb redid the calling of the 5' RACE reads with MiXCR, one entry per CDR3 protein. The data show hundreds of thousands of distinct CDR3 sequences, 6% to 6.5% seen once. This clonotype was seen only a few times. CDR1 WSHSY and CDR2 SAAADI come from the germline V gene. The CDR3 is made up of 13 amino acids. V gave up 8 bases and J gave up 5 bases; unmatched junction bases: 0. The receptor was derived from a young man in good health. This chain links TRBV10-2 with TRBJ2-1, with 13 bases that match TRBD2. Sample: naive T cells sorted from blood. The CDR3 sequence: CASGTSGNNEQFF. In DNA, the CDR3 is TGCGCCAGCGGGACTAGCGGGAACAATGAGCAGTTCTTC.